The 22 T cell receptor beta chains below come from one sample, sequenced in a study of OX40 agonist ivuxolimab in advanced cancers. Sequencing was performed with immunoSEQ multiplex PCR; in TCRdb, only in-frame clones are kept and a portion is missing. The profile shows 19,000 or so clones, around 82% of them singletons. The sample here was CD4+ or CD8+ T cells sorted from blood, taken in a trial of the OX40 agonist ivuxolimab. These receptors came from an adult with an advanced solid tumor such as melanoma, head and neck, liver or kidney cancer.

In its sample, this clone was seen once. The chain is built from TRBV28 and TRBJ2-6, with unresolved D. The CDR3 is made up of 15 amino acids. CDR1 is MDHEN, CDR2 SYDVKM, per germline. V lost 2 bases, J lost 0 bases, and 5 bases lay in between. CDR3 amino acids: CASSLLNSGANVLTF. The CDR3 DNA reads as TGTGCCAGCAGTTTACTGAACTCTGGGGCCAACGTCCTGACTTTC.

The rearrangement uses TRBV6-5 and TRBJ2-1; D is undetermined. V was cut by 5 bases and J by 0 bases, with 11 bases left in between. The CDR3 contains 15 residues. Germline V gene sequence: CDR1 MNHEY, CDR2 SVGAGI. The CDR3 DNA sequence: TGTGCCAGCAGTCCCGGGCTCAACTCCTACAATGAGCAGTTCTTC. Its protein is CASSPGLNSYNEQFF.

This rearrangement joins TRBV5-4 to TRBJ2-7; D is undetermined. The germline CDR1 and CDR2 sequences are SGHNT and YYREEE (reference sequence). The CDR3 loop spans 13 amino acids. The V and J ends lost 1 base and 4 bases respectively, with 9 bases between them. CDR3 region: CASSLISGYEQYF. Written as DNA, the CDR3 is TGTGCCAGCAGCTTGATTTCGGGTTACGAGCAGTACTTC.

This sequence joins TRBV28 and TRBJ2-3, with TRBD2 matching 7 bases. In germline, CDR1 is MDHEN, CDR2 SYDVKM. The CDR3 is 16 residues long. After removal of 4 bases from V and 3 bases from J, the junction contained 10 bases not matched to a gene. This CDR3 is CASSSTLARETDTQYF. DNA for the CDR3: TGTGCCAGCAGTTCAACACTAGCGAGGGAAACAGATACGCAGTATTTT.

This chain uses TRBV27 with TRBJ2-1; the match to TRBD1 covers 10 bases. V lost 1 base, J lost 10 bases, and 4 bases stayed unmatched. CDR1 and CDR2 from the germline V gene are MNHEY and SMNVEV (reference sequence). The CDR3 covers 14 residues. Written as DNA, the CDR3 is TGTGCCAGCAGTTTATGGGGACAGGGGAGGGAGCAGTTCTTC. Its protein product is CASSLWGQGREQFF.

CDR3 sequence reads: CASSIGLLYEQYF. The CDR3 DNA follows: TGTGCCAGTAGTATTGGGCTTCTATACGAGCAGTACTTC. The chain carries TRBV19 and TRBJ2-7; D is unresolved. V shed 3 bases and J shed 4 bases, with 10 bases lying between them. The CDR3 extends over 13 amino acids. The germline CDR1 and CDR2 sequences are LNHDA and SQIVND (reference sequence).

The CDR3 spells CASSQLQTVHTEAFF. DNA of the CDR3: TGCGCCAGCAGCCAACTTCAGACAGTCCACACTGAAGCTTTCTTT. The gene calls are TRBV4-3 and TRBJ1-1; a weak D match, TRBD1 (5 bases). The CDR3 contains 15 residues. Germline assignment: CDR1 LGHNA and CDR2 YSLEER. V gave up 2 bases and J gave up 3 bases, with 13 bases separating them.

This chain links TRBV7-8 with TRBJ2-3; D call uncertain. The V gene's germline CDR1 is SGHVS and CDR2 FQNEAQ. This CDR3 spans 12 amino acids. Trimming removed 4 bases from V and 5 bases from J, with 7 bases in between. The CDR3 nucleotides are TGTGCCAGCAGCTCGGCAAGAGATACGCAGTATTTT. Residues: CASSSARDTQYF.

The CDR3 region has the DNA TGTGCCAGCAGGACCCCATCGAACACTGAAGCTTTCTTT. Protein product: CASRTPSNTEAFF. The V and J genes are TRBV28 and TRBJ1-1; D ambiguous. Germline-derived CDR1 and CDR2 are MDHEN and SYDVKM. The V end was cut by 6 bases, the J end by 1 base, with 9 bases between. The CDR3 is 13 amino acids.

The V and J genes are TRBV2 and TRBJ1-1, with TRBD1 matching over 8 bases. The CDR3 has 15 residues. V trimming: 1 base; J trimming: 3 bases; junction bases outside the gene matches: 4. CDR1 is SNHLY, CDR2 FYNNEI, per germline. CDR3 coding DNA: TGTGCCAGCAGTGAAGGCAGGGGGCGGTACACTGAAGCTTTCTTT. Encoded protein: CASSEGRGRYTEAFF.

CDR3 sequence (DNA): TGTGCCAGCAGCTCATCTAGCGGGACAGATACGCAGTATTTT. This translates into CASSSSSGTDTQYF. This sequence joins TRBV7-3 and TRBJ2-3; 8 bases match TRBD2. The CDR3 loop spans 14 amino acids. J lost 3 bases, V lost 4 bases, and 3 bases had no gene match. In germline, CDR1 is SGHTA, CDR2 FQGTGA.

This sequence joins TRBV14 and TRBJ2-2; 14 nucleotides match TRBD2. This CDR3 spans 21 amino acids. The germline V gene encodes CDR1 SGHDN and CDR2 FVKESK. V dropped 4 bases and J dropped 7; count of bases not matched to a gene: 20. CDR3 loop: CASSPNSGLAGVFLYGGELFF. In nucleotides, the CDR3 is TGTGCCAGCAGCCCTAACTCGGGACTAGCGGGAGTCTTCCTATACGGCGGGGAGCTGTTTTTT.

This rearrangement joins TRBV9 to TRBJ2-7; the D is unclear. Germline lookup yields CDR1 SGDLS and CDR2 YYNGEE. Trimming took off 0 bases at V and 1 base at J, with 8 bases between the two ends. This CDR3 region has 14 residues. In DNA form, the CDR3 reads TGTGCCAGCAGCGTAGGAGGTCCGTCCTACGAGCAGTACTTC. Amino acid sequence: CASSVGGPSYEQYF.

This clone was recorded once. V gene TRBV27 combines with J gene TRBJ2-5; no definite D call. Germline values: CDR1 MNHEY, CDR2 SMNVEV (reference sequence). Trimming shortened V by 2 bases and J by 5 bases, and 9 bases separated the two germline ends. The CDR3 has 13 amino acids. DNA for the CDR3: TGTGCCAGCAGTTTAAATGTCAAGGAGACCCAGTACTTC. Its translation is CASSLNVKETQYF.

The genes are TRBV5-4 and TRBJ2-3; no clear D gene. CDR1 and CDR2 from the germline V gene are SGHNT and YYREEE (reference sequence). This CDR3 region has 14 residues. The V and J ends lost 0 bases and 1 base respectively, with 6 bases between them. For the CDR3, the DNA is TGTGCCAGCAGCTTGGTCCCTGGCACAGATACGCAGTATTTT. Protein sequence: CASSLVPGTDTQYF.

Judged by abundance, this clone is medium-sized. The chain links TRBV28 to TRBJ2-2, with D unclear. V dropped 3 bases and J dropped 4 bases, with 6 bases sitting between them. Germline CDR1 is MDHEN and CDR2 is SYDVKM. This CDR3 is built from 13 residues. CDR3 nucleotides: TGTGCCAGCAGTTTTGGGTTCACCGGGGAGCTGTTTTTT. Residues: CASSFGFTGELFF.

The gene calls are TRBV6-1 and TRBJ2-5, with 10 bases aligning to TRBD2. CDR1 is MNHNS, CDR2 SASEGT, per germline. Trimming took 5 bases from V and 5 from J; bases not matched to a gene: 5. This CDR3 has 14 amino acids. The CDR3 region has the DNA TGTGCCAGCAGTCTAGCGGGAGTTCGGGAGACCCAGTACTTC. Residues: CASSLAGVRETQYF.

The chain carries TRBV6-1 and TRBJ2-7; D is unclear. Trimming cost V 0 bases and J 1 base, with 10 bases left between them. The CDR3 has 15 residues. The germline V gene has CDR1 MNHNS and CDR2 SASEGT. CDR3 residues: CASSEAKGASYEQYF. As DNA, the CDR3 is TGTGCCAGCAGTGAAGCAAAGGGTGCGTCCTACGAGCAGTACTTC.

V is TRBV11-2 and J is TRBJ2-5; D is perhaps TRBD1 or TRBD2 (7 bases each). The CDR3 is made up of 16 amino acids. Looked up from germline, CDR1 is SGHAT and CDR2 is FQNNGV. V lost 2 bases to trimming and J lost 1 base, with 14 bases between them. The CDR3 protein is CASSLQQGRVQETQYF. DNA of the CDR3: TGTGCCAGCAGCTTACAACAGGGGAGGGTCCAAGAGACCCAGTACTTC.

The chain couples TRBV6-6 to TRBJ2-1; TRBD1 agrees at 7 bases. The CDR3 is made up of 11 amino acids. The V and J ends lost 5 bases and 8 bases, in that order; junction bases with no gene match: 0. Germline V gene sequence: CDR1 MNHNY, CDR2 SVGAGI (reference sequence). For the CDR3, the DNA is TGTGCCAGCAGTCAGGGGGATGAGCAGTTCTTC. It is translated as CASSQGDEQFF.

This rearrangement joins TRBV6-6 to TRBJ1-1, with D possibly matching TRBD1 (6 bases). Germline assignment: CDR1 MNHNY and CDR2 SVGAGI (reference sequence). V gave up 2 bases and J gave up 3 bases, with 13 bases separating them. CDR3 length equals 15 residues. The CDR3 protein is CASSYKGEGYTEAFF. The CDR3 coding sequence is TGTGCCAGCAGTTACAAGGGGGAAGGATACACTGAAGCTTTCTTT.

V gene TRBV1 combines with J gene TRBJ1-1; the DNA was not compared with TRBD1, the D call given in the table. TRBV1 is recorded as a pseudogene. This CDR3 spans 14 amino acids. The CDR3 region is CTSSQDTGDTEAFF. In nucleotides, the CDR3 is TGCACCAGCAGCCAAGATACAGGGGACACTGAAGCTTTCTTT.